Detailed here is one T cell receptor beta chain. The table lists this clonotype with a few counts. There is no known antigen for this receptor. Base qualities are not recorded, but no much larger clone differs from it by a single base. The data were taken from a study of blood T cells in healthy people across ages (dated by TCRdb to about 2015). As for the study more broadly: In model experiments, template switching captured roughly one uniquely barcoded TCR beta cDNA molecule for every two T cells. Four age groups were formed from the donors: young (average approximately 17 years), middle-aged (around 39), aged (around 68) and long-lived (about 80). For two donors (one aged 18 to 30 and one aged 80 or older), the study analyzed two additional independent replicas of 1 million unique cDNA reads from the same blood draw. Using deep sequencing normalized with unique cDNA molecular identifiers, the study measured how TCR beta repertoire diversity changes with age. Study-wide conclusions, independent of this receptor: The CMV infection status of donors was not known, potentially confounding age-related changes in expanded clonotypes. Compared with the aged group, the long-lived group had more naive CD4+ T cells, fewer expanded clones and increased TCR diversity, a pattern suggesting age selection. There was a strong correlation between observed TCR beta diversity and the percentage of naive T cells measured by flow cytometry. Because profiling used bulk unsorted PBMCs, naive and antigen-experienced compartments could not be compared conclusively. As age increased, observed TCR beta diversity per million T cells dropped in a roughly linear way, and a significant reduction was already evident by age roughly 36. Total diversity estimates from one million sequenced T cells were considered lower bounds and underestimates.

The donors were roughly 39 Caucasian individuals from Russia, aged roughly 6 to 90 years, who were systemically healthy. About 10 milliliters of peripheral blood were drawn from each donor into EDTA-treated Vacutainer tubes. Ficoll-Paque density-gradient centrifugation was used to isolate PBMCs, with at least 6.5 million per sample. Trizol reagent was used to extract total RNA from the PBMCs, yielding at least 5.5 micrograms per sample. For every donor, flow cytometry on a PBMC aliquot measured the percentage of naive CD45RAhigh/CD27high T cells. Libraries were prepared through 5' RACE. Sequenced using an Illumina HiSeq 2500. A second PCR of 7 to 11 cycles was performed with a sample-barcoded 5' primer and a J-beta primer mix. Each TCR beta cDNA molecule received a unique molecular identifier from a template-switch 5' adaptor carrying 12 random nucleotides. At least 2.5 million CDR3-containing paired-end reads were obtained from each sample. All of the RNA was converted into first-strand cDNA using the Mint cDNA synthesis kit, with a TRBC-specific oligonucleotide serving as the primer. Following uracil-DNA glycosylase treatment, a first 18-cycle PCR with universal primers M1SS and BC2_uni_R was performed on all cDNA. The authors' analysis ran thus. Each sample was normalized by randomly selecting 1 million high-quality reads, each carrying a distinct molecular identifier. Reads with shared molecular identifiers were discarded instead of being binned into consensus sequences. MiTCR, set to a Q25 quality threshold and the strictest error-elimination algorithm, was used for CDR3 identification, clonotype clustering and error correction. Lower-bound total TCR beta diversity was estimated with a nonparametric unseen species model using Euler transformation. TCRdb's own reprocessing of the public reads used fastp at Q25 and MiXCR and kept productive beta chains. Rows merge per CDR3 protein into single entries with the most common DNA and genes. These V and J calls originate from TCRdb's pipeline instead of the authors' own analysis. The sample data list 750,000 to 1,000,000 distinct CDR3 sequences, and about 29% of these were observed just once. 9.5% to 13% of the sample comes from the top ten.

A further study also used this sample, focusing on T cells of mothers and their children. From that second study: Nine systemically healthy Caucasian individuals, comprising three mothers and their six children, were included as donors. cDNA synthesis used all of the extracted RNA, with roughly 1.5 ug of RNA in each 15 ul reaction. In the second PCR, the M1S primer introduced both the sample barcodes and 2-4 random nucleotides. Over 9.5 million TCR beta CDR3 reads were obtained for each mother, and approximately 2.9 million reads were obtained for each child. Thymic selection shapes the output of TCR recombination in a similar way in related and unrelated pairs, and inherited differences have a minor effect. Normalized repertoire overlap in related mother-child pairs was always slightly higher than in unrelated mother-child pairs, but the difference was never significant. No persistent microchimeric T cell clones were found, with a detection sensitivity of 80 to 100 clones per million clonotypes. Deep NGS was used in the study to compare the TCR beta repertoires of mothers and children and to look for features that separate related mother-child pairs from unrelated individuals. Mothers averaged roughly 40 +/- 4 years of age and children averaged about 10 +/- 4 years. Libraries were sequenced on Illumina HiSeq 2000 with 100+100 nt paired-end reads after adapter ligation with NEBNext reagents. To avoid cross-contamination, the mother libraries and the child libraries were prepared a month apart and sequenced in separate runs. For each donor, between about 450,000 and 2,300,000 distinct TCR beta clonotypes were identified. Naive TCR beta clonotypes were estimated from low-frequency clonotypes matched to each donor's FACS-determined naive share, without sorting.

The TCR comes from a woman between 40 and 50 years old in good health. Sequenced: blood.

The nucleotide sequence is TGTGCCAGCAGTGGGGACAGAAAAGAGACCCAGTACTTC. Translation gives CASSGDRKETQYF. The sequence links TRBV2 to TRBJ2-5; TRBD1 agrees with 7 junctional bases. Germline trimming amounts to 4 bases on V and 3 bases on J, with 2 as the count of junction bases outside the gene matches. Inclusive of the bounding cysteine and phenylalanine, the CDR3 is 13 residues long. The read is trimmed to its CDR3 DNA, 39 bases read in frame from base 1. In the germline V gene, CDR1 corresponds to SNHLY and CDR2 to FYNNEI.